This T cell receptor (beta chain) was documented in a study of beta chain features in type 1 diabetes. Study context: Examination of sorted cells across all samples involved about 99 million cells. General observations from the study: In patients and controls equally, PCR might favor templates that are shorter. Among patients, naive, central memory and Treg TCRB repertoires appeared more similar than among healthy donors.

Germline V lookup: CDR1 LNHNV, CDR2 YYDKDF (reference sequence). V lost 0 bases and J lost 8; bases outside the gene matches: 3. CDR3 length: 15 amino acids. Sequenced material consisted of expressed TCRB transcripts (all of the isolated RNA was reverse transcribed). Profiled with immunoSEQ multiplex PCR; TCRdb holds only in-frame clones, not every one. Seen here are around 500,000 clones, about an eighth observed once, and the top ten hold about 0.042%. On this clone: Its antigen is unknown.

Sorting of CD4+ naive, central memory, regulatory and stem cell-like memory cells was performed via CD45RO/CCR7/CD25/CD127/CD95/CD27. The chain recombines TRBV15 with TRBJ1-4, with 10 bases aligning to TRBD1. Sequenced: naive CD4+ T cells from blood. The sequence came from a woman aged 18-30 years in good health. The CDR3 DNA reads as TGTGCCACCAGCAGAGACCGGGACAGGGGCGAAAAACTGTTTTTT. As protein: CATSRDRDRGEKLFF.